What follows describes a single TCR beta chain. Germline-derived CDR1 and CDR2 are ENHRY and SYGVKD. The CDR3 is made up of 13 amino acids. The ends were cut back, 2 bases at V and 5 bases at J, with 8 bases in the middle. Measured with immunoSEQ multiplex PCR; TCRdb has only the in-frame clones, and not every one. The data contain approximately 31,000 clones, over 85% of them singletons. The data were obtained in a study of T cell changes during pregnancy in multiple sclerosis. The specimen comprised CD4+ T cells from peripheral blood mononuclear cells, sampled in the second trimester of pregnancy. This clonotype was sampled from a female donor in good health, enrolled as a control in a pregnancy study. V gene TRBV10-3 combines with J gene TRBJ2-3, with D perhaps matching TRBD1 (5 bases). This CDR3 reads CAISELRGDTQYF. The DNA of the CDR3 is TGTGCCATCAGTGAGCTTAGGGGAGATACGCAGTATTTT.